These 15 T cell receptor beta chains came from one sample sequenced in a study of blood T cell repertoires in COVID-19. Clones were read by immunoSEQ multiplex PCR, and TCRdb kept only the in-frame ones, dropping some. The sample shows some 72,000 clones, around 89% of them seen only once. The sequenced material came from peripheral blood. Receptors originate from a man between 60 and 70 years old with acute or convalescent COVID-19.

The genes are TRBV7-9 and TRBJ2-2, with TRBD2 matching over 9 bases. The trim removed 3 bases at V and 5 bases at J, leaving 4 bases unmatched. This CDR3 spans 15 amino acids. Germline-derived CDR1 and CDR2 are SEHNR and FQNEAQ (reference sequence). CDR3 nucleotide sequence: TGTGCCAGCAGCTTTGGCGGGAGGGCTACCGGGGAGCTGTTTTTT. Its translation is CASSFGGRATGELFF.

V and J are TRBV19 and TRBJ2-1; 10 nucleotides align to TRBD2. V shed 5 bases and J 4 bases; nucleotides not matched to a gene: 5. The V gene's germline CDR1 is LNHDA and CDR2 SQIVND (reference sequence). The CDR3 extends over 15 amino acids. The CDR3 sequence: CASSLAGEGYNEQFF. Here the CDR3 DNA reads TGTGCCAGTAGTCTAGCGGGAGAGGGTTACAATGAGCAGTTCTTC.

In this sample, this clone turned up once. V is TRBV7-2 and J is TRBJ2-5; 11 bases align to TRBD1. CDR1 is SGHTA, CDR2 FQGNSA, per germline. Germline trimming cut 6 bases from V and 1 base from J; bases unmatched to any gene: 1. The CDR3 totals 14 residues. The CDR3 loop reads CASRGTGGQETQYF. CDR3 bases: TGTGCCAGCAGAGGGACAGGGGGCCAAGAGACCCAGTACTTC.

This chain links TRBV5-4 with TRBJ2-7; 7 bases agree with TRBD2. Per germline, CDR1 SGHNT and CDR2 YYREEE (reference sequence). This CDR3 has 15 amino acids. J gave up 7 bases and V 6 bases, and 16 bases lay outside the gene matches. CDR3: CASTPGGPHGREQYF. CDR3 bases: TGTGCCAGCACCCCCGGAGGCCCCCACGGGAGGGAGCAGTACTTC.

This sequence joins TRBV29-1 and TRBJ1-1; 9 positions agree with TRBD1. Germline CDR1 and CDR2: SQVTM and ANQGSEA. V lost 4 bases, J lost 1 base, and 10 bases stayed unmatched. The CDR3 is 16 residues long. CDR3 sequence reads: CSVAPGTGLGNTEAFF. As DNA, the CDR3 is TGCAGCGTTGCACCTGGGACAGGGTTAGGGAACACTGAAGCTTTCTTT.

The V call is TRBV5-1, the J call TRBJ1-4, with TRBD1 identical over 9 bases. The junction had 9 bases not matched to a gene; V was cut back by 3 bases and J by 0 bases. The CDR3 extends over 18 amino acids. From germline, CDR1 is SGHRS and CDR2 YFSETQ. As DNA, the CDR3 is TGCGCCAGCAGCTGGGCCGGGACAGGGACTGCAACTAATGAAAAACTGTTTTTT. Protein: CASSWAGTGTATNEKLFF.

The V and J genes are TRBV14 and TRBJ1-6; maybe TRBD1 (6 bases). This CDR3 is built from 13 residues. Per the germline V gene, CDR1 is SGHDN and CDR2 is FVKESK. V was cut by 4 bases and J by 11 bases, with 12 bases left in between. CDR3 bases: TGTGCCAGCAGCCGTAACAGGGTACCACCCCTCCACTTT. Translation gives CASSRNRVPPLHF.

The gene calls are TRBV7-9 and TRBJ1-2; TRBD1 might be the D (5 bases). With 6 bases removed from V and 5 bases from J, the gap between germline ends came to 13 bases. Germline assignment: CDR1 SEHNR and CDR2 FQNEAQ (reference sequence). There are 13 residues in the CDR3. The CDR3 is CASSPPGRYGYTF. Written as DNA, the CDR3 is TGTGCCAGCAGTCCACCAGGGAGGTATGGCTACACCTTC.

This rearrangement joins TRBV5-6 to TRBJ2-2; D unclear. CDR3 size: 13 residues. Germline V gives CDR1 SGHDT, CDR2 YYEEEE. V was trimmed by 6 bases and J by 6 bases, leaving 12 bases between them. The CDR3: CASTLVRAGELFF. Here the CDR3 DNA reads TGTGCCAGCACCCTGGTCCGGGCCGGGGAGCTGTTTTTT.

V is TRBV9 and J is TRBJ2-3; the match to TRBD2 covers 10 bases. CDR3 length: 16 amino acids. CDR1 is SGDLS and CDR2 is YYNGEE in the germline V gene. J gave up 4 bases and V 0 bases, and 5 bases lay outside the gene matches. The CDR3 DNA reads TGTGCCAGCAGCGTAGCAACTAGCGGGACTTCAGATACGCAGTATTTT. Protein: CASSVATSGTSDTQYF.

The J gene is TRBJ2-1, the V gene TRBV5-5; D gene uncertain. Trimming took 3 bases from V and 7 from J, leaving 11 bases between them. The CDR3 runs to 13 residues. Looked up from germline, CDR1 is SGHKS and CDR2 is YYEKEE (reference sequence). CDR3 sequence: CASSSPHGNEQFF. CDR3 bases: TGTGCCAGCAGCTCCCCCCACGGGAATGAGCAGTTCTTC. Drawing the rest from reference TRBV5-5 and TRBJ2-1, the complete variable domain is DAGVTQSPTHLIKTRGQQVTLRCSPISGHKSVSWYQQVLGQGPQFIFQYYEKEERGRGNFPDRFSARQFPNYSSELNVNALLLGDSALYLCASSSPHGNEQFFGPGTRLTVL.

CDR3 sequence reads: CASSSTTNYGYTF. DNA of the CDR3: TGTGCCAGCAGTTCAACTACTAACTATGGCTACACCTTC. The rearrangement joins TRBV27 to TRBJ1-2; unclear D gene. Trimming shortened V by 4 bases and J by 0 bases, and 6 bases separated the two germline ends. This CDR3 has 13 amino acids. The germline gives CDR1 MNHEY, CDR2 SMNVEV (reference sequence).

The table lists this clone with a count of one. The V gene is TRBV19, the J gene TRBJ1-5; D is unresolved. The CDR3 is made up of 12 amino acids. Germline assignment: CDR1 LNHDA and CDR2 SQIVND (reference sequence). V shed 3 bases and J shed 3 bases, with 3 bases lying between them. This CDR3 is CASSILNQPQHF. The CDR3 region has the DNA TGTGCCAGTAGTATCCTCAATCAGCCCCAGCATTTT.

V gene TRBV10-3 combines with J gene TRBJ1-6, with 7 nucleotides matching TRBD1. Germline CDR1 is ENHRY and CDR2 is SYGVKD. J gave up 9 bases and V 6 bases, and 11 bases lay outside the gene matches. There are 15 residues in the CDR3. The CDR3 nucleotides are TGTGCCATCAGCTCCGGGACAGATACAGGTTCACCCCTCCACTTT. Translation: CAISSGTDTGSPLHF.

CDR3 protein: CASSQSTGTVTSNTGELFF. The CDR3 DNA reads as TGTGCCAGCAGCCAAAGTACAGGGACAGTAACCTCGAACACCGGGGAGCTGTTTTTT. The genes are TRBV7-3 and TRBJ2-2; 7 bases map to TRBD1. J gave up 0 bases and V 5 bases, and 15 bases lay outside the gene matches. The CDR3 runs to 19 residues. The germline V gene has CDR1 SGHTA and CDR2 FQGTGA.